Below, 27 T cell receptor beta chains from the same sample are listed, as sequenced in a study of spatial heterogeneity in lung cancer. Time point given: sample taken at primary tumor resection. Sequencing of whole RNA from tumor, nontumor lung or frozen PBMC involved no sorting. TCRdb used MiXCR to reprocess the 5' RACE reads, holding one entry per CDR3 protein. The sample contains roughly 36,000 distinct CDR3 sequences, roughly 5.8% of which appear only once. The sequencing used PBMCs, collected at surgery. The receptors were sampled from a male donor with early-stage non-small cell lung cancer.

This clonotype occurred many times. The chain recombines TRBV7-2 with TRBJ1-1; the match to TRBD1 covers 7 bases. Germline CDR1 and CDR2: SGHTA and FQGNSA. J gave up 1 base and V 5 bases, and 4 bases lay outside the gene matches. The CDR3 is made up of 14 amino acids. This chain's CDR3 is CASSTQGTNTEAFF. The CDR3 DNA reads TGTGCCAGCAGCACACAGGGGACGAACACTGAAGCTTTCTTT.

This clonotype was counted many times. The chain joins TRBV12-3 or TRBV12-4 to TRBJ1-6; 7 nucleotides align to TRBD1. The CDR3 contains 15 residues. The V gene end was trimmed by 2 bases and the J gene end by 7 bases; junction bases not matched to a gene: 5. The CDR3 protein is CASSLRTGVNSPLHF. CDR3 nucleotides: TGTGCCAGCAGTTTAAGGACAGGTGTAAATTCACCCCTCCACTTT.

This clonotype was counted ten times or more. The chain uses TRBV3-1 and TRBJ2-5, with TRBD1 identical over 7 bases. The CDR3 extends over 14 amino acids. V was pared by 3 bases and J by 4 bases, with 5 bases of the junction left unmatched. Germline V gene lookup returns CDR1 LGHDT and CDR2 YNNKEL (reference sequence). DNA for the CDR3: TGTGCCAGCAGCCAGAGGGGGCCAACAGAGACCCAGTACTTC. This gives the protein CASSQRGPTETQYF.

There are many counts of this clonotype. CDR3 region: CASSLASSGGPTGELFF. For the CDR3, the DNA is TGCGCCAGCAGCTTGGCGTCTAGCGGGGGGCCGACCGGGGAGCTGTTTTTT. V is TRBV5-1 and J is TRBJ2-2; TRBD2 matches 11 bases. The V segment lost 0 bases and the J segment 5 bases; nucleotides outside the gene matches: 6. The CDR3 length is 17 residues. From germline, CDR1 is SGHRS and CDR2 YFSETQ.

This clonotype was seen more than once but under ten times. The V call is TRBV29-1, the J call TRBJ2-7; 11 bases align to TRBD2. This CDR3 comprises 13 residues. The J segment lost 6 bases and the V segment lost 6 bases, leaving 7 bases of the junction unmatched. The germline V gene encodes CDR1 SQVTM and CDR2 ANQGSEA. DNA for the CDR3: TGCAGCGTGCCCGGGACTAGCGGCAGCGAGCAGTACTTC. It yields the protein CSVPGTSGSEQYF.

The rearrangement links TRBV15 to TRBJ2-1; 10 bases map to TRBD2. This CDR3 has 18 amino acids. V gave up 5 bases and J gave up 2 bases; unmatched junction bases: 12. Germline V gene data show CDR1 as LNHNV and CDR2 as YYDKDF (reference sequence). CDR3 DNA: TGTGCCACCAGCCCGGAAGGGGCTAGCGGGGGCCCCTACAATGAGCAGTTCTTC. It is translated as CATSPEGASGGPYNEQFF.

The table lists this clonotype with many counts. This chain's CDR3 is CASIGGPNYGYTF. The CDR3 bases are TGTGCCAGTATTGGGGGACCAAACTATGGCTACACCTTC. The rearrangement uses TRBV19 and TRBJ1-2; a possible D gene is TRBD1 (5 bases). The CDR3 sequence is 13 residues long. The germline gives CDR1 LNHDA, CDR2 SQIVND (reference sequence). V gave up 7 bases and J gave up 2 bases, with 11 bases separating them.

This clonotype was recorded at least ten times. The rearrangement uses TRBV9 and TRBJ2-2, with TRBD1 matching over 7 bases. V trimming: 1 base; J trimming: 3 bases; junction bases outside the gene matches: 3. Germline-derived CDR1 and CDR2 are SGDLS and YYNGEE. This CDR3 comprises 15 residues. This CDR3 is CASSVTGQHTGELFF. For the CDR3, the DNA is TGTGCCAGCAGCGTAACGGGACAGCACACCGGGGAGCTGTTTTTT. Looking up the rest from reference TRBV9 and TRBJ2-2 gives the full variable domain: DSGVTQTPKHLITATGQRVTLRCSPRSGDLSVYWYQQSLDQGLQFLIQYYNGEERAKGNILERFSAQQFPDLHSELNLSSLELGDSALYFCASSVTGQHTGELFFGEGSRLTVL.

The chain recombines TRBV20-1 with TRBJ2-5; the D is unclear. Looked up from germline, CDR1 is DFQATT and CDR2 is SNEGSKA (reference sequence). This CDR3 spans 12 amino acids. V was shortened by 3 bases and J by 9 bases, with 14 bases between the two germline ends. CDR3 coding DNA: TGCAGTGCTAGCAGTTACTCGACGGCCCAGTACTTC. Protein product: CSASSYSTAQYF.

In its sample, this clonotype was seen many times. This rearrangement joins TRBV14 to TRBJ1-1; D not certain. The CDR3 contains 13 residues. Germline CDR1 SGHDN, CDR2 FVKESK. With 5 bases removed from V and 7 bases from J, the gap between germline ends came to 14 bases. The CDR3 protein is CASSYSFGYEAFF. CDR3 nucleotides: TGTGCCAGCAGCTATTCTTTCGGCTATGAAGCTTTCTTT.

This clonotype appeared a few times. V gene TRBV6-6 combines with J gene TRBJ2-1; D is perhaps TRBD2 (7 bases). The CDR3 has 14 residues. V was clipped by 7 bases and J by 9 bases, with 19 bases between them. CDR1 and CDR2 from the germline V gene are MNHNY and SVGAGI (reference sequence). The CDR3 region has the DNA TGTGCCAGCAAACTTGGGGGGGAGGGGGGTGAGCAGTTCTTC. Its translation: CASKLGGEGGEQFF.

In regard to this clonotype: A much larger clone differs from this one at a single base, so this may be a read error. Here the CDR3 reads CASSSSSTEAFF. In DNA, the CDR3 is TGTGCCAGCAGCTCGTCGAGCACTGAAGCTTTCTTT. The chain employs TRBV2 and TRBJ1-1; D is unresolved. Germline V CDR1 and CDR2: SNHLY, FYNNEI. CDR3 length equals 12 residues. The ends were cut back, 6 bases at V and 4 bases at J, with 9 bases in the middle.

This clonotype was seen many times. The CDR3 sequence is CASSSAGASSYEQYF. The CDR3 DNA reads TGTGCCAGCAGTTCGGCGGGGGCAAGCTCCTACGAGCAGTACTTC. This rearrangement joins TRBV6-2 or TRBV6-3 to TRBJ2-7; D is possibly TRBD2 (7 bases). Per germline, CDR1 MNHEY and CDR2 SVGEGT. Trimming stripped 4 bases from V and 0 bases from J, with 13 bases between. The length of the CDR3 is 15 residues.

This clonotype was picked up many times. The chain joins TRBV20-1 to TRBJ2-5, with a weak D call TRBD1 (5 bases). Germline loops: CDR1 DFQATT, CDR2 SNEGSKA (reference sequence). The CDR3 is made up of 13 amino acids. V was shortened by 2 bases and J by 5 bases, with 12 bases between the two germline ends. The CDR3 loop is CSARTDRFETQYF. CDR3 in DNA: TGCAGTGCTAGAACAGACAGATTTGAGACCCAGTACTTC.

The chain combines TRBV9 with TRBJ1-3, with D possibly TRBD1 on 6 matching bases. Looked up from germline, CDR1 is SGDLS and CDR2 is YYNGEE. The ends were cut back, 0 bases at V and 1 base at J, with 11 bases in the middle. The CDR3 covers 16 residues. The CDR3 DNA is TGTGCCAGCAGCGTAGACAGGGCGCGATCTGGAAACACCATATATTTT. This translates into CASSVDRARSGNTIYF.

This clonotype was recorded at least ten times. The chain combines TRBV4-1 with TRBJ2-7; D is undetermined. The CDR3 runs 17 residues. V lost 3 bases and J lost 0, with 18 bases in between. Germline loops: CDR1 MGHRA, CDR2 YSYEKL. CDR3 sequence: CASSHADRWTGSYEQYF. CDR3 coding DNA: TGCGCCAGCAGCCACGCAGACCGATGGACGGGCTCCTACGAGCAGTACTTC.

In this sample, this clonotype turned up many times. This chain connects TRBV28 to TRBJ1-5; 10 nucleotides line up with TRBD1. The junction had 6 bases not matched to a gene; V was cut back by 5 bases and J by 2 bases. The CDR3 length is 16 residues. The germline V gene encodes CDR1 MDHEN and CDR2 SYDVKM. CDR3 in amino acids: CASSRLTGGGNQPQHF. In DNA form, the CDR3 reads TGTGCCAGCAGTCGCCTGACAGGGGGCGGCAATCAGCCCCAGCATTTT.

V usage is TRBV5-6 and J usage is TRBJ2-3; 12 positions match TRBD2. CDR1 SGHDT and CDR2 YYEEEE come from the germline V gene. CDR3 length: 14 amino acids. J was trimmed by 6 bases and V by 7 bases; bases with no gene match: 6. Here the CDR3 reads CASCGLAGSDTQYF. Here the CDR3 DNA reads TGTGCCAGCTGCGGACTAGCGGGGTCGGATACGCAGTATTTT.

Of note for this clonotype: A much larger clone differs from this one at a single base, so this may be a read error. The rearrangement joins TRBV7-8 to TRBJ2-1, with 12 nucleotides matching TRBD2. The CDR3 is 17 amino acids. In germline, CDR1 is SGHVS, CDR2 FQNEAQ. The CDR3 is CASSLGGLAGGYNEQIF. In DNA, the CDR3 is TGTGCCAGCAGCTTAGGGGGACTAGCGGGCGGTTACAATGAGCAGATCTTC.

This clonotype was counted at least ten times. The chain combines TRBV20-1 with TRBJ2-3; possible D gene TRBD2, 5 bases. The CDR3 runs 15 residues. Germline loops: CDR1 DFQATT, CDR2 SNEGSKA (reference sequence). The germline V and J ends were trimmed by 6 bases and 0 bases, with 16 bases remaining between them. The CDR3 protein is CSASRTGPSTDTQYF. CDR3 bases: TGCAGTGCGTCTCGGACTGGCCCAAGCACAGATACGCAGTATTTT.

This clonotype was seen at least ten times. The chain has TRBV10-3 and TRBJ2-3; 8 nucleotides agree with TRBD1. Germline trimming cut 7 bases from V and 4 bases from J; bases unmatched to any gene: 7. The CDR3 spans 14 residues. Per the germline V gene, CDR1 is ENHRY and CDR2 is SYGVKD. CDR3 in DNA: TGTGCCATCAAGGAGGACAGGGTTGCAGATACGCAGTATTTT. Translating gives CAIKEDRVADTQYF.

This clonotype occurred many times. The chain joins TRBV7-9 to TRBJ2-6, with D unclear. V lost 0 bases, J lost 0 bases, and 15 bases lay in between. Germline-derived CDR1 and CDR2 are SEHNR and FQNEAQ (reference sequence). The CDR3 contains 19 residues. The CDR3 nucleotides are TGTGCCAGCAGCTTAGCCCCCGGGTATAGGGACTCTGGGGCCAACGTCCTGACTTTC. It specifies CASSLAPGYRDSGANVLTF.

This clonotype has ten or more counts. The chain has TRBV12-3 or TRBV12-4 and TRBJ2-7; D may be TRBD1 or TRBD2 (5 bases each). Trimming left V 4 bases short and J 1 base short, with 11 bases between. The CDR3 sequence is 14 residues long. The CDR3 DNA follows: TGTGCCAGCAGTTCGCTGGGACGGTCCTACGAGCAGTACTTC. Its translation: CASSSLGRSYEQYF.

This clonotype was seen at least ten times. The genes are TRBV20-1 and TRBJ2-7; TRBD1 might be the D (5 bases). The CDR3 totals 14 residues. Trimming took off 1 base at V and 1 base at J, with 11 bases between the two ends. Germline V CDR1 and CDR2: DFQATT, SNEGSKA (reference sequence). The CDR3 bases are TGCAGTGCTAGAGTGGCAGGGTTATCCTACGAGCAGTACTTC. Amino acid sequence: CSARVAGLSYEQYF.

This clonotype has a count of ten or more. The chain links TRBV28 to TRBJ1-2; a weak D match, TRBD1 (6 bases). Trimming took off 2 bases at V and 4 bases at J, with 20 bases between the two ends. Germline V gene data show CDR1 as MDHEN and CDR2 as SYDVKM. CDR3 size: 17 residues. CDR3 DNA: TGTGCCAGCAGTTTACTTGAGACAGGATATTTCCCCTATGGCTACACCTTC. It codes for CASSLLETGYFPYGYTF.

This sequence joins TRBV25-1 and TRBJ2-7, with D tentatively TRBD2 (6 bases). This CDR3 is built from 14 residues. The V gene lost 6 bases and the J gene lost 1 base, with 13 bases spanning the gap. Germline loops: CDR1 MGHDK, CDR2 SYGVNS. In DNA form, the CDR3 reads TGTGCCAGCAGGGAGTCTGGGGGGTCCTACGAGCAGTACTTC. This sequence encodes CASRESGGSYEQYF.

This clonotype has at least ten counts. This chain joins TRBV3-1 and TRBJ1-1; TRBD1 aligns across 8 bases. J gave up 7 bases and V 4 bases, and 5 bases lay outside the gene matches. Germline V CDR1 and CDR2: LGHDT, YNNKEL (reference sequence). The CDR3 is 13 residues long. The CDR3 here is CASSRPTGVEAFF. CDR3 coding DNA: TGTGCCAGCAGCCGACCGACAGGGGTTGAAGCTTTCTTT.